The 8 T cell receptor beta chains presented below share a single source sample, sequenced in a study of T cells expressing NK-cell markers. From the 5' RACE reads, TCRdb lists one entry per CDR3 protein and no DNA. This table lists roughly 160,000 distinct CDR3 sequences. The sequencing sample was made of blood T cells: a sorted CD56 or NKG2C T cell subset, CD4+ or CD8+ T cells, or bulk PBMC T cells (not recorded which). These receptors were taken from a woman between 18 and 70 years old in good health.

CDR3 residues: CASSIPNHGGELFF. This chain connects TRBV5-1 to TRBJ2-2. Germline V gene data show CDR1 as SGHRS and CDR2 as YFSETQ. The CDR3 contains 14 residues. Full variable domain (rest looked up from reference TRBV5-1 and TRBJ2-2): KAGVTQTPRYLIKTRGQQVTLSCSPISGHRSVSWYQQTPGQGLQFLFEYFSETQRNKGNFPGRFSGRQFSNSRSEMNVSTLELGDSALYLCASSIPNHGGELFFGEGSRLTVL.

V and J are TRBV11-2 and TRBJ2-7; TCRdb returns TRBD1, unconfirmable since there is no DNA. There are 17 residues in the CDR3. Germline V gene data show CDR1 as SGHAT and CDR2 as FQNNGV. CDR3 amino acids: CASSPFAPSGGSYEQYF.

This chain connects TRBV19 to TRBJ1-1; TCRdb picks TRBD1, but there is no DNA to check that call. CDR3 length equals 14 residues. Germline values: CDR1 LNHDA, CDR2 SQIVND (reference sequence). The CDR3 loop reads CASVRGQWNTEAFF.

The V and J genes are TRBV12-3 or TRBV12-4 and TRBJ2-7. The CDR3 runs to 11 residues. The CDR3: CASSSLYEQYF.

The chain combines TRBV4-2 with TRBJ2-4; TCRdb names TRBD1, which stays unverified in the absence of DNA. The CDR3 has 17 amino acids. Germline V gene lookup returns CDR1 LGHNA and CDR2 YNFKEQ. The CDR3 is CASSQDRAGTPKNIQYF.

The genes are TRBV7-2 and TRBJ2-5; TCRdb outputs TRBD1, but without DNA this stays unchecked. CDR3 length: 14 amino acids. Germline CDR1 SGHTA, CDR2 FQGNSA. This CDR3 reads CASRDRPYQETQYF.

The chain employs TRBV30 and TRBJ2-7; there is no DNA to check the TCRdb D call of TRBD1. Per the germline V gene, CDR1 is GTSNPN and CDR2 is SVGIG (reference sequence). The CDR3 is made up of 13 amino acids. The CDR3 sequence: CAWTPGFSYEQYF.

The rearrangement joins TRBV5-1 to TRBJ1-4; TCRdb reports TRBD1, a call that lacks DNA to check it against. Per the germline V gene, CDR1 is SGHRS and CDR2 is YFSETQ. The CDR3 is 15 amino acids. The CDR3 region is CASSPGPGSNEKLFF.